A single sample gave rise to the 31 T cell receptor beta chains below, sequenced in a study of blood T cell repertoires in COVID-19 (TCRdb year 2020). The library was prepared using the immunoSEQ multiplex PCR assay. The source is immuneACCESS, and TCRdb retained only in-frame sequences with V and J called. Part of the clones is not carried over; for the studies checked, unresolved V genes explain less than half of this, and the remainder is unexplained. Here the sample has about 93,000 clones; more than 70% occur a single time. The ten largest clones take up roughly 2.1% of the sample. Sequenced: peripheral blood. These receptors were collected from a man aged 45-65 years with acute or convalescent COVID-19.

This chain connects TRBV5-1 to TRBJ1-5, with D possibly being TRBD1 (6 bases). This CDR3 spans 14 amino acids. Germline-derived CDR1 and CDR2 are SGHRS and YFSETQ. Trimming pared 0 bases from V and 3 bases from J, leaving 7 bases between. Here the CDR3 DNA reads TGCGCCAGCAGCTTGGGGACAGTCAATCAGCCCCAGCATTTT. Translated: CASSLGTVNQPQHF. Complete variable domain (other parts from reference TRBV5-1 and TRBJ1-5): KAGVTQTPRYLIKTRGQQVTLSCSPISGHRSVSWYQQTPGQGLQFLFEYFSETQRNKGNFPGRFSGRQFSNSRSEMNVSTLELGDSALYLCASSLGTVNQPQHFGDGTRLSIL.

The rearrangement joins TRBV6-5 to TRBJ1-1; D may be TRBD1 (5 bases). The CDR3 runs to 13 residues. Germline-derived CDR1 and CDR2 are MNHEY and SVGAGI. Trimming pared 6 bases from V and 5 bases from J, leaving 13 bases between. Written as DNA, the CDR3 is TGTGCCAGCAGCCTGGCAGGGAGGACTGAAGCTTTCTTT. Protein sequence: CASSLAGRTEAFF.

The V and J genes are TRBV5-5 and TRBJ2-1; 9 positions match TRBD2. With V trimmed by 2 bases and J by 8 bases, 11 bases remained unmatched. CDR1 and CDR2 from the germline V gene are SGHKS and YYEKEE (reference sequence). This CDR3 comprises 16 residues. The CDR3 sequence is CASSFDAGGPVDEQFF. CDR3 nucleotides: TGTGCCAGCAGCTTTGACGCGGGAGGGCCGGTAGATGAGCAGTTCTTC.

The chain couples TRBV4-3 to TRBJ1-2; 7 positions agree with TRBD1. The trim removed 4 bases at V and 5 bases at J, leaving 10 bases unmatched. CDR3 length: 15 residues. Germline CDR1 is LGHNA and CDR2 is YSLEER. CDR3 bases: TGCGCCAGCAGCCCAATCCGGGACAGTGCTTATGGCTACACCTTC. Its protein is CASSPIRDSAYGYTF.

This clone was counted only a few times. The chain carries TRBV3-1 (or the pseudogene TRBV3-2) and TRBJ2-2, with 8 nucleotides matching TRBD1. After removal of 6 bases from V and 3 bases from J, the junction contained 3 bases not matched to a gene. The CDR3 runs to 14 residues. Germline V gene sequence: CDR1 LGHDT, CDR2 YNNKEL (reference sequence). As DNA, the CDR3 is TGTGCCAGCAGGCGGACAGGGTACACCGGGGAGCTGTTTTTT. Protein: CASRRTGYTGELFF.

The chain is built from TRBV15 and TRBJ1-1; 9 bases are shared with TRBD1. CDR1 and CDR2 (germline): LNHNV, YYDKDF (reference sequence). CDR3 length: 13 amino acids. With V trimmed by 5 bases and J by 11 bases, 9 bases remained unmatched. CDR3 coding DNA: TGTGCCACCAGCCTGAATAGGGACAGGGAGGCTTTCTTT. This codes for CATSLNRDREAFF.

This chain links TRBV6-1 with TRBJ2-7; D is ambiguous. The CDR3 loop spans 15 amino acids. V was cut by 1 base and J by 0 bases, with 10 bases left in between. Germline values: CDR1 MNHNS, CDR2 SASEGT. CDR3 amino acids: CASSEGRLSSYEQYV. The CDR3 nucleotides are TGTGCCAGCAGTGAAGGCAGACTTAGCTCCTACGAGCAGTACGTC.

V is TRBV15 and J is TRBJ1-5; possible D gene TRBD1, 6 bases. Deletions cut 1 base from V and 1 base from J, with 11 bases between. Germline values: CDR1 LNHNV, CDR2 YYDKDF (reference sequence). This CDR3 has 16 amino acids. The DNA for the CDR3 is TGTGCCACCAGCAGAGTGGACAGAGGGAGCAATCAGCCCCAGCATTTT. Protein sequence: CATSRVDRGSNQPQHF.

This clone has a handful of counts. The chain employs TRBV7-2 and TRBJ1-2, with TRBD1 as a possible D gene (6 bases). The CDR3 totals 16 residues. The V gene's germline CDR1 is SGHTA and CDR2 FQGNSA. The V and J ends lost 6 bases and 0 bases respectively, with 17 bases between them. The CDR3 DNA is TGTGCCAGCAGTCACCCACAGGGAGCAACTAACTATGGCTACACCTTC. As protein: CASSHPQGATNYGYTF.

This clone was counted a single time. The rearrangement links TRBV9 to TRBJ2-2, with a tentative D call TRBD1 (5 bases). The CDR3 totals 14 residues. The germline V and J ends were trimmed by 2 bases and 6 bases, with 11 bases remaining between them. Germline V lookup: CDR1 SGDLS, CDR2 YYNGEE. CDR3 in amino acids: CASSVTVSSGELFF. The CDR3 region has the DNA TGTGCCAGCAGCGTGACAGTGTCGTCCGGGGAGCTGTTTTTT. The full variable domain, with the rest looked up from reference TRBV9 and TRBJ2-2, is DSGVTQTPKHLITATGQRVTLRCSPRSGDLSVYWYQQSLDQGLQFLIQYYNGEERAKGNILERFSAQQFPDLHSELNLSSLELGDSALYFCASSVTVSSGELFFGEGSRLTVL.

The chain has TRBV7-3 and TRBJ2-2; possibly TRBD1 for D (6 bases). CDR3 length: 16 residues. The V gene's germline CDR1 is SGHTA and CDR2 FQGTGA. V lost 4 bases and J 5 bases, leaving 17 bases between the germline ends. Here the CDR3 reads CASSSMGAVSTGELFF. For the CDR3, the DNA is TGTGCCAGCAGCTCTATGGGGGCGGTAAGTACCGGGGAGCTGTTTTTT.

This chain links TRBV30 with TRBJ1-4; 7 bases line up with TRBD1. CDR1 GTSNPN and CDR2 SVGIG come from the germline V gene (reference sequence). The CDR3 length is 16 residues. The junction had 6 bases not matched to a gene; V was cut back by 2 bases and J by 0 bases. The CDR3 nucleotides are TGTGCCTGGAGTATGTGGGGACAGCCAACTAATGAAAAACTGTTTTTT. It codes for CAWSMWGQPTNEKLFF.

CDR3 amino acids: CASQTGGGNTIYF. The CDR3 DNA sequence: TGTGCCAGCCAGACAGGGGGTGGAAACACCATATATTTT. This chain uses TRBV11-2 with TRBJ1-3, with 9 positions matching TRBD1. The germline V gene has CDR1 SGHAT and CDR2 FQNNGV. Trimming took 8 bases from V and 3 from J; bases not matched to a gene: 2. The CDR3 covers 13 residues.

This sequence joins TRBV7-2 and TRBJ1-2; D is unresolved. Germline-derived CDR1 and CDR2 are SGHTA and FQGNSA. The CDR3 totals 15 residues. Trimming shortened V by 4 bases and J by 12 bases, and 24 bases separated the two germline ends. CDR3 sequence (DNA): TGTGCCAGCAGCTCCCAACGAGATATGGCAGCCAGGAACACCTTC. Its translation is CASSSQRDMAARNTF.

In its sample, this clone was seen a few times. V is TRBV29-1 and J is TRBJ1-5; 8 bases are shared with TRBD1. The V gene's germline CDR1 is SQVTM and CDR2 ANQGSEA. This CDR3 has 13 residues. The junction had 10 bases not matched to a gene; V was cut back by 6 bases and J by 9 bases. The CDR3 region is CSVMGQADGPQHF. For the CDR3, the DNA is TGCAGCGTGATGGGACAGGCAGACGGGCCCCAGCATTTT.

The chain couples TRBV6-5 to TRBJ2-3; D unclear. The CDR3 length is 15 residues. The germline gives CDR1 MNHEY, CDR2 SVGAGI. Trimming removed 4 bases from V and 6 bases from J, with 17 bases in between. The CDR3 reads CASSSDPPPGDTQYF. CDR3 sequence (DNA): TGTGCCAGCAGTTCCGACCCACCCCCCGGGGATACGCAGTATTTT.

This chain uses TRBV13 with TRBJ2-2; D remains ambiguous. Trimming pared 3 bases from V and 4 bases from J, leaving 9 bases between. The CDR3 loop spans 14 amino acids. Germline V CDR1 and CDR2: PRHDT, FYEKMQ (reference sequence). Here the CDR3 reads CASSLGYFTGELFF. The CDR3 DNA reads TGTGCCAGCAGCTTGGGCTACTTCACCGGGGAGCTGTTTTTT. The full variable domain, with the rest looked up from reference TRBV13 and TRBJ2-2, is AAGVIQSPRHLIKEKRETATLKCYPIPRHDTVYWYQQGPGQDPQFLISFYEKMQSDKGSIPDRFSAQQFSDYHSELNMSSLELGDSALYFCASSLGYFTGELFFGEGSRLTVL.

V gene TRBV19 combines with J gene TRBJ2-1, with TRBD1 identical over 8 bases. The V segment lost 11 bases and the J segment 7 bases; nucleotides outside the gene matches: 13. The germline CDR1 and CDR2 sequences are LNHDA and SQIVND (reference sequence). CDR3 length equals 14 residues. DNA for the CDR3: TGTGCCGGCTCACCGGGACAGGTCCTAAATGAGCAGTTCTTC. Protein: CAGSPGQVLNEQFF.

The rearrangement links TRBV5-5 to TRBJ1-1; 8 positions match TRBD1. Trimming at V came to 5 bases and at J to 10 bases, leaving 10 bases not matched to a gene. This CDR3 region has 13 residues. Germline V gene lookup returns CDR1 SGHKS and CDR2 YYEKEE (reference sequence). In nucleotides, the CDR3 is TGTGCCAGCAGTAAGCCAGGGGGCGAGGGAGCTTTCTTT. It translates to CASSKPGGEGAFF.

This clone was detected only a few times. The genes are TRBV19 and TRBJ1-3; D is uncertain. With 3 bases removed from V and 0 bases from J, the gap between germline ends came to 9 bases. Germline V lookup: CDR1 LNHDA, CDR2 SQIVND (reference sequence). The CDR3 is 15 amino acids. CDR3 sequence (DNA): TGTGCCAGTAGTATTTCGCGGAGCTCTGGAAACACCATATATTTT. Translating it yields CASSISRSSGNTIYF.

V usage is TRBV9 and J usage is TRBJ2-1, with 8 nucleotides matching TRBD1. Germline CDR1 is SGDLS and CDR2 is YYNGEE. The junction had 5 bases not matched to a gene; V was cut back by 3 bases and J by 6 bases. The CDR3 sequence is 14 residues long. The CDR3 region has the DNA TGTGCCAGCAGCGCTTCGACAGGGGTCAATGAGCAGTTCTTC. It codes for CASSASTGVNEQFF.

The chain couples TRBV24-1 to TRBJ2-1, with 8 bases aligning to TRBD2. J was trimmed by 0 bases and V by 3 bases; bases with no gene match: 3. This CDR3 spans 16 amino acids. From germline, CDR1 is KGHDR and CDR2 SFDVKD. DNA for the CDR3: TGTGCCACCAGTGATCCTAGCGGGCTCTCCTACAATGAGCAGTTCTTC. Residues: CATSDPSGLSYNEQFF.

This rearrangement joins TRBV19 to TRBJ2-1, with TRBD2 matching over 11 bases. V was pared by 0 bases and J by 5 bases, with 3 bases of the junction left unmatched. The germline gives CDR1 LNHDA, CDR2 SQIVND (reference sequence). The CDR3 runs 16 residues. CDR3 protein: CASSIDKTSGDNEQFF. In DNA form, the CDR3 reads TGTGCCAGTAGTATAGACAAGACTAGCGGGGACAATGAGCAGTTCTTC.

This chain links TRBV15 with TRBJ1-5; D call uncertain. The CDR3 contains 17 residues. V was cut by 0 bases and J by 2 bases, with 14 bases left in between. CDR1 and CDR2 from the germline V gene are LNHNV and YYDKDF (reference sequence). This chain's CDR3 is CATSRDPEGRGNQPQHF. The CDR3 DNA follows: TGTGCCACCAGCAGAGATCCAGAGGGAAGAGGCAATCAGCCCCAGCATTTT. Using reference TRBV15 and TRBJ1-5 for the parts outside the CDR3, the full variable domain is DAMVIQNPRYQVTQFGKPVTLSCSQTLNHNVMYWYQQKSSQAPKLLFHYYDKDFNNEADTPDNFQSRRPNTSFCFLDIRSPGLGDTAMYLCATSRDPEGRGNQPQHFGDGTRLSIL.

The CDR3 protein is CASSLGSTEQFF. CDR3 nucleotide sequence: TGCGCCAGCAGCTTGGGAAGCACTGAGCAGTTCTTC. This sequence joins TRBV5-1 and TRBJ2-1; D is unclear. Trimming removed 0 bases at V and 9 bases at J, with 7 bases between. CDR1 is SGHRS and CDR2 is YFSETQ in the germline V gene. The CDR3 extends over 12 amino acids.

This chain joins TRBV7-3 and TRBJ1-6, with D perhaps matching TRBD1 (6 bases). Germline V lookup: CDR1 SGHTA, CDR2 FQGTGA. Trimming removed 3 bases from V and 5 bases from J, with 11 bases in between. There are 15 residues in the CDR3. The CDR3 region has the DNA TGTGCCAGCAGCTTGGACAGTGGGAATAATTCACCCCTCCACTTT. Its protein is CASSLDSGNNSPLHF.

The chain uses TRBV28 and TRBJ2-3; 14 nucleotides line up with TRBD2. Germline values: CDR1 MDHEN, CDR2 SYDVKM. CDR3 length: 17 residues. J lost 2 bases, V lost 3 bases, and 4 bases had no gene match. CDR3 sequence reads: CASSFRLAGGFTDTQYF. In DNA form, the CDR3 reads TGTGCCAGCAGTTTCCGACTAGCGGGAGGGTTCACAGATACGCAGTATTTT.

The chain joins TRBV2 to TRBJ1-1, with a weak D call TRBD1 (6 bases). The V end was cut by 8 bases, the J end by 1 base, with 11 bases between. Germline assignment: CDR1 SNHLY and CDR2 FYNNEI. The CDR3 totals 13 residues. CDR3 loop: CASERTANTEAFF. The CDR3 nucleotides read TGTGCCAGCGAGAGGACAGCGAACACTGAAGCTTTCTTT.

The chain recombines TRBV5-1 with TRBJ2-7, with a possible D match to TRBD1 (5 bases). The CDR3 loop spans 14 amino acids. Germline loops: CDR1 SGHRS, CDR2 YFSETQ. The ends were cut back, 0 bases at V and 7 bases at J, with 14 bases in the middle. The CDR3 sequence: CASSLEGPRLEQYF. The CDR3 region has the DNA TGCGCCAGCAGCTTGGAGGGGCCGCGTTTGGAGCAGTACTTC.

The chain uses TRBV6-5 and TRBJ2-7, with D uncertain. The CDR3 has 14 residues. The germline V gene has CDR1 MNHEY and CDR2 SVGAGI. Trimming removed 5 bases at V and 3 bases at J, with 14 bases between. In DNA, the CDR3 is TGTGCCAGCAGTCTCCGGCCCCCGGGCTACGAGCAGTACTTC. It codes for CASSLRPPGYEQYF.

The V and J genes are TRBV7-2 and TRBJ2-3, with D possibly being TRBD2 (7 bases). V was cut by 3 bases and J by 4 bases, with 14 bases left in between. From germline, CDR1 is SGHTA and CDR2 FQGNSA. This CDR3 has 15 amino acids. In DNA form, the CDR3 reads TGTGCCAGCAGCTTGTCCCAGGGGAGGGCAGATACGCAGTATTTT. Translating gives CASSLSQGRADTQYF.